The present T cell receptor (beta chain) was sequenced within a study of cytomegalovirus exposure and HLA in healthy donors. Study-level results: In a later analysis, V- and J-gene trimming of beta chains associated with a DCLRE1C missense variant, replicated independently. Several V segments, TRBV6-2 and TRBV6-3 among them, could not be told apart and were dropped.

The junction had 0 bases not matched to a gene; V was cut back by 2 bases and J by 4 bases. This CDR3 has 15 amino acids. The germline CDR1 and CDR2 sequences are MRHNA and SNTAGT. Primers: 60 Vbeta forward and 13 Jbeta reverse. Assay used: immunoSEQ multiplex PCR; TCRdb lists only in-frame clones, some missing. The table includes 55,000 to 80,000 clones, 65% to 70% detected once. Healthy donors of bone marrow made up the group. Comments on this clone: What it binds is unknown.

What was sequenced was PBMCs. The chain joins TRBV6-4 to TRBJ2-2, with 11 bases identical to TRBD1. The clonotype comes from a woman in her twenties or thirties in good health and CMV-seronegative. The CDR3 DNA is TGTGCCAGCAGTGACGGGACAGGGGGCACCGGGGAGCTGTTTTTT. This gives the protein CASSDGTGGTGELFF.